This paragraph covers one T cell receptor beta chain sequence. The antigen remains unidentified. This CDR3 has 15 amino acids. Trimming removed 1 base from V and 1 base from J, with 10 bases in between. Germline values: CDR1 SQVTM, CDR2 ANQGSEA. Investigators isolated RNA and reverse transcribed it into cDNA to act as the sequencing template. Clones were sequenced by immunoSEQ multiplex PCR, and TCRdb holds only the in-frame ones, with some missing. Of some 130,000 clones listed, almost 50% are singletons. The sample belongs to a study of CD8+ T cells in alopecia areata. Looking at the study overall: A regimen of oral tofacitinib, 5 to 10 mg twice daily, was given to treated patients. For 6 to 18 months, tofacitinib was taken, and 6 months off drug followed.

Researchers took lesional scalp punch biopsies and peripheral blood from people who were alopecia areata patients. Study-level findings and limits: In lesional scalp, particularly from alopecia totalis/universalis, clonality was higher than in normal scalp.

The receptor comes from a human donor with alopecia areata. The specimen was CD8+ T cells sorted from blood, collected at week 0. This chain links TRBV29-1 with TRBJ2-2; no clear D. This CDR3 reads CSVEAGFLNTGELFF. The CDR3 DNA reads as TGCAGCGTTGAAGCCGGGTTCTTGAACACCGGGGAGCTGTTTTTT.